In its sample, the clone carrying this T cell receptor (beta chain) was seen many times. What it binds is not known. This sample stems from a study of T cell repertoires in cytomegalovirus infection. Study details: Evidence of both CMV infection and a matching HLA type came from public TCR beta signatures. Study findings and constraints: People with CMV and the relevant HLA were identified by cumulative public TCR beta family frequency. In two of eight donors, the top clonotype was HLA-C-restricted CMV-specific.

The CDR3 is 18 amino acids. V dropped 3 bases and J dropped 0; count of bases not matched to a gene: 11. Germline CDR1 is LNHDA and CDR2 is SQIVND (reference sequence). TCRdb reprocessed the reads with MiXCR, giving one entry per CDR3 protein. The sample contains about 460,000 distinct CDR3 sequences, around 10% of which appear only once. The J gene is TRBJ2-5, the V gene TRBV19; 9 nucleotides match TRBD2. Sequencing was performed on PBMCs. This sequence originates from a human donor in good health (CMV status not recorded). Some clones in this sample may be carry-over from other donors' samples. CDR3 loop: CASSMGQTSGTYQETQYF. DNA for the CDR3: TGTGCCAGTAGTATGGGGCAGACTAGCGGAACGTACCAAGAGACCCAGTACTTC.